This T cell receptor beta chain was identified in a study of cytomegalovirus exposure and HLA in healthy donors. Study results and limitations: A previous analysis found most TCR beta V segments productive roughly 90% or roughly 30% of the time. A few V segments could not be told apart, such as TRBV6-2 and TRBV6-3, and were left out.

Worth noting for this clone: Its target is unknown.

The germline gives CDR1 SGHAT, CDR2 FQNNGV. The CDR3 is made up of 15 amino acids. V trimming: 4 bases; J trimming: 8 bases; junction bases outside the gene matches: 11. PCR involved 60 Vbeta and 13 Jbeta primers. Using immunoSEQ multiplex PCR, the repertoire was profiled, and TCRdb retains in-frame clones only, with some absent. Among about 160,000 clones, around four fifths were seen once, and the ten largest hold 1%. The V and J genes are TRBV11-2 and TRBJ1-2, with 9 nucleotides matching TRBD1. The TCR was taken from a woman between 50 and 59 years old in good health and CMV-seropositive. The specimen was PBMCs. CDR3 sequence reads: CASSSSRDRVSGYTF. As DNA, the CDR3 is TGTGCCAGCAGCTCCTCGCGGGACAGGGTAAGCGGCTACACCTTC.